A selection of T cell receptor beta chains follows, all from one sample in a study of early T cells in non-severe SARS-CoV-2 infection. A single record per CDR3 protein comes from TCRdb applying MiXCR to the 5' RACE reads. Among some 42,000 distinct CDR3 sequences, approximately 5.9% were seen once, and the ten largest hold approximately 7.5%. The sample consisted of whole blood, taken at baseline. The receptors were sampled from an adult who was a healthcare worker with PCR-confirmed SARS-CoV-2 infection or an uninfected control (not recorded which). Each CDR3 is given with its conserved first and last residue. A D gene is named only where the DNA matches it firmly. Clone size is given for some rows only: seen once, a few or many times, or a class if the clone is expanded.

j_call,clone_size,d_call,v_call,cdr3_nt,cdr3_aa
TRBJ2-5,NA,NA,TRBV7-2,TGTGCCAGCACCGATACAGGACTCCAAGAGACCCAGTACTTC,CASTDTGLQETQYF
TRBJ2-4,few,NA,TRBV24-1,TGTGCCACCAGTGAGACACGTAGGCCAAACATTCAGTACTTC,CATSETRRPNIQYF
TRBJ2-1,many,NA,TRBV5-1,TGCGCCAGCAGCTTAGGGGGTGAGCAGTTCTTC,CASSLGGEQFF
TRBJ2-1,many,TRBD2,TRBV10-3,TGTGCCATCGCCGTCAGCGGGGGGGCCCACGAGCAGTTCTTC,CAIAVSGGAHEQFF
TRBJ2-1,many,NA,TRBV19,TGTGCCAGTAGCCTGCGACTAGTATCCTACAATGAGCAGTTCTTC,CASSLRLVSYNEQFF
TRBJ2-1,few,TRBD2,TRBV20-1,TGCAGTGCTACTAAGCGGGGGGCCCTTGAGCAGTTCTTC,CSATKRGALEQFF
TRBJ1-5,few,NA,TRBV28,TGTGCCAGCAGTTTAATGAGTGGCAATCAGCCCCAGCATTTT,CASSLMSGNQPQHF
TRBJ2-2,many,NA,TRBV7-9,TGTGCCAGCAGCTTCTCAGTATCCGGGGAGCTGTTTTTT,CASSFSVSGELFF
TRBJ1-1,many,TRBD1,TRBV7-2,TGTGCCAGCAGCTTAGTACAGGGGGCCATCGGGAACACTGAAGCTTTCTTT,CASSLVQGAIGNTEAFF
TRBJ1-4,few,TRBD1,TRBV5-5,TGTGCCAGCAGCGGACAGGGGGAATATGAAAAACTGTTTTTT,CASSGQGEYEKLFF
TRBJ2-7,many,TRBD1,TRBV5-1,TGCGCCAGCAGCCCTACAGGGGGTTCCCAGTACGAGCAGTACTTC,CASSPTGGSQYEQYF
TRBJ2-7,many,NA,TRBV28,TGTGCCAGCAGTCTCCCTCCACCCCGCGACTACGAGCAGTACTTC,CASSLPPPRDYEQYF
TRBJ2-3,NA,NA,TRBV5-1,TGCGCCAGCAGCTTGGCCATGACGGGATCTGGGACAGATACGCAGTATTTT,CASSLAMTGSGTDTQYF
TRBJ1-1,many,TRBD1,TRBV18,TGTGCCAGCTCACGCGGAAGGGGGCAGAACACTGAAGCTTTCTTT,CASSRGRGQNTEAFF
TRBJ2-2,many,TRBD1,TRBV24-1,TGCGCCACCGTAGGGACAGGGAGCGCCGGGGAGCTGTTTTTT,CATVGTGSAGELFF
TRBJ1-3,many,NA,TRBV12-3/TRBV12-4,TGTGCCAGCAGTTTATGGGGGTCTGGAAACACCATATATTTT,CASSLWGSGNTIYF
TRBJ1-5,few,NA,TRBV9,TGTGCCAGCAGCGGGACGGGGGACCTCAATCAGCCCCAGCATTTT,CASSGTGDLNQPQHF
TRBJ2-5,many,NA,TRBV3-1,TGTGCCAGCAGCCAGAGACGGACACAAGAGACCCAGTACTTC,CASSQRRTQETQYF
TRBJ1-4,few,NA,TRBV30,TGTGCCTGGAGTGTATGGAGGCAGGGGCAGGAGGAAAAACTGTTTTTT,CAWSVWRQGQEEKLFF